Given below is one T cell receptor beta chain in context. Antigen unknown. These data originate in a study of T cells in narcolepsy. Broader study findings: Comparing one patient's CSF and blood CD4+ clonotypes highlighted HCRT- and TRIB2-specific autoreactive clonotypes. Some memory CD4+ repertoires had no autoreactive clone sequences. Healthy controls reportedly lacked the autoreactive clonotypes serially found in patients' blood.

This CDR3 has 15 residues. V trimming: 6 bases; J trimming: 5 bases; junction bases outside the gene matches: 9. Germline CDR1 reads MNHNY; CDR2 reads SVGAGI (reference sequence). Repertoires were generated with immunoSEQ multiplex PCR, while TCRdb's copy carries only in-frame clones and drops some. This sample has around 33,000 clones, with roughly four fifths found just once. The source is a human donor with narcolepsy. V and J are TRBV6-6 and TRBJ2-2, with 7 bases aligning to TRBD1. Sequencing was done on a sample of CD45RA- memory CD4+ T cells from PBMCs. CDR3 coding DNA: TGTGCCAGCAGCTACCGCCAGGGGGAGACCGGGGAGCTGTTTTTT. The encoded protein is CASSYRQGETGELFF.